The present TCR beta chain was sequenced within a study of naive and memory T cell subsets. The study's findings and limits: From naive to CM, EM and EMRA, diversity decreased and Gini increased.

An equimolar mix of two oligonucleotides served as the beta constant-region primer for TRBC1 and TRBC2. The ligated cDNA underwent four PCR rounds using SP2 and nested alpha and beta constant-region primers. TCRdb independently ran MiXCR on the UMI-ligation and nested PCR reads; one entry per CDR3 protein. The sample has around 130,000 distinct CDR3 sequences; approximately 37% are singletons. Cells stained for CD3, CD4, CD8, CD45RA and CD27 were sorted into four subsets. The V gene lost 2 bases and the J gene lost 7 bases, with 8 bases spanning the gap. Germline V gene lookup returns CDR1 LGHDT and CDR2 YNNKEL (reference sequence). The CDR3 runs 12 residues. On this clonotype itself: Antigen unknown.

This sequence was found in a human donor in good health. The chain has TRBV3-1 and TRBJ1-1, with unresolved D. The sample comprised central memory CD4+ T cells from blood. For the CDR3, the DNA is TGTGCCAGCAGCCAACGACAAAATGAAGCTTTCTTT. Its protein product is CASSQRQNEAFF.